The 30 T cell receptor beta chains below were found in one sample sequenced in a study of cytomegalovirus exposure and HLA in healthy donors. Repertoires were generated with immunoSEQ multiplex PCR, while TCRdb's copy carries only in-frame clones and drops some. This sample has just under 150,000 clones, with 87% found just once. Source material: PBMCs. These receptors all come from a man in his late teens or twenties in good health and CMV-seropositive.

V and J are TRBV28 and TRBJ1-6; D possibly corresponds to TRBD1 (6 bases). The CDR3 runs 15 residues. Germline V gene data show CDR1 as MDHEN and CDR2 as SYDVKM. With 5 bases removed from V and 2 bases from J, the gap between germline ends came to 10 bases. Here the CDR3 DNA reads TGTGCCAGCAGTGGTCCAGGGGCCTATAATTCACCCCTCCACTTT. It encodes CASSGPGAYNSPLHF.

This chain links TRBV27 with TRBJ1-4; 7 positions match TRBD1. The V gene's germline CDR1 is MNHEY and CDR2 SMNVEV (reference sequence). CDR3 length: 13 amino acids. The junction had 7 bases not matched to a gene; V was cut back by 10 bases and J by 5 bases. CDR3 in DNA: TGTGCCACCTCCCGGGGACAGAATGAAAAACTGTTTTTT. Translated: CATSRGQNEKLFF.

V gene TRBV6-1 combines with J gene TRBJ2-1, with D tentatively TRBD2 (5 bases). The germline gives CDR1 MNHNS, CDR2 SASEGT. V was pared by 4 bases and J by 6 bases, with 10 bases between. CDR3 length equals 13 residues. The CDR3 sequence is CASSGAEANEQFF. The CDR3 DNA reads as TGTGCCAGCAGTGGAGCGGAGGCCAATGAGCAGTTCTTC.

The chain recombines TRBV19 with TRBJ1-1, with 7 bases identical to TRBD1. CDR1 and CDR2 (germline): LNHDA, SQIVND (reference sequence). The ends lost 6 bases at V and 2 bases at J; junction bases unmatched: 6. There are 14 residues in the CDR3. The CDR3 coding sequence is TGTGCCAGTAGAGGGGGACAGCCTAACACTGAAGCTTTCTTT. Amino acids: CASRGGQPNTEAFF.

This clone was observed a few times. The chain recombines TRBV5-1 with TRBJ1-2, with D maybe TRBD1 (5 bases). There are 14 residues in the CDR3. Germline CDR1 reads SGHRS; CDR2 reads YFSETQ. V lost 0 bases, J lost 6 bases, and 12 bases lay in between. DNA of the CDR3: TGCGCCAGCAGCTTGGACCAGGGAGGCGATGGCTACACCTTC. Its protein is CASSLDQGGDGYTF.

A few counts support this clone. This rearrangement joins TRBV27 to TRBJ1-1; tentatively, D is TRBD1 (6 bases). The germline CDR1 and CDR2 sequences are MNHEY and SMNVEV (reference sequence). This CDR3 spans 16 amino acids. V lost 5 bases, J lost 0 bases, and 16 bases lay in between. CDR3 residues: CASSPRTARMNTEAFF. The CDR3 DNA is TGTGCCAGCAGTCCTCGGACAGCCAGGATGAACACTGAAGCTTTCTTT.

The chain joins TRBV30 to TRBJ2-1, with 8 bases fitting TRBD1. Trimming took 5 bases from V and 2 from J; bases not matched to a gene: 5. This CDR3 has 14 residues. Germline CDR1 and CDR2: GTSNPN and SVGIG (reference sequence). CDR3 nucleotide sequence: TGTGCCTGGGAACAGGGGGGCCCCTACAATGAGCAGTTCTTC. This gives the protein CAWEQGGPYNEQFF. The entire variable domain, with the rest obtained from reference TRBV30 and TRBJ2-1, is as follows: SQTIHQWPATLVQPVGSPLSLECTVEGTSNPNLYWYRQAAGRGLQLLFYSVGIGQISSEVPQNLSASRPQDRQFILSSKKLLLSDSGFYLCAWEQGGPYNEQFFGPGTRLTVL.

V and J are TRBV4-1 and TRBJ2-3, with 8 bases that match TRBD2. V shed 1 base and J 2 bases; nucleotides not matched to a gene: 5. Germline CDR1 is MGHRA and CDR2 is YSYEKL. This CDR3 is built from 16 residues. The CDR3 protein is CASSQGSGEHTDTQYF. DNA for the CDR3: TGCGCCAGCAGCCAAGGTAGCGGGGAACACACAGATACGCAGTATTTT.

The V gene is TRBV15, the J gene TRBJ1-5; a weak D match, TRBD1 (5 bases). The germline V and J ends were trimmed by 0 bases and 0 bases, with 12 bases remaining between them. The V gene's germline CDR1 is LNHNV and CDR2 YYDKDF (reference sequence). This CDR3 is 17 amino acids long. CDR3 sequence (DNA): TGTGCCACCAGCAGAGATGGGGGACTATATAGCAATCAGCCCCAGCATTTT. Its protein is CATSRDGGLYSNQPQHF.

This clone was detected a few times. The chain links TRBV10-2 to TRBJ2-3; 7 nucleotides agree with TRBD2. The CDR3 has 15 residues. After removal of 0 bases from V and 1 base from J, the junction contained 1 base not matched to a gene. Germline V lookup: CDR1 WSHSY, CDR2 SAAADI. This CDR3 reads CASSESTSGTDTQYF. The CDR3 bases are TGCGCCAGCAGTGAGTCAACTAGCGGCACAGATACGCAGTATTTT.

CDR3 residues: CASSRTGGAETQYF. DNA for the CDR3: TGCGCCAGCAGCAGAACAGGGGGCGCGGAGACCCAGTACTTC. J is TRBJ2-5 and V is TRBV5-1, with TRBD1 matching over 9 bases. V lost 4 bases, J lost 5 bases, and 6 bases stayed unmatched. The CDR3 runs to 14 residues. Germline assignment: CDR1 SGHRS and CDR2 YFSETQ.

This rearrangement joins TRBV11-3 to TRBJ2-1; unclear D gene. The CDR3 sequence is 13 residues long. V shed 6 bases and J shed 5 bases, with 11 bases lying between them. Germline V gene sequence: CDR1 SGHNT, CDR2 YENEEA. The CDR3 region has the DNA TGTGCCAGCAGTCGTCTAGAAGACAATGAGCAGTTCTTC. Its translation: CASSRLEDNEQFF.

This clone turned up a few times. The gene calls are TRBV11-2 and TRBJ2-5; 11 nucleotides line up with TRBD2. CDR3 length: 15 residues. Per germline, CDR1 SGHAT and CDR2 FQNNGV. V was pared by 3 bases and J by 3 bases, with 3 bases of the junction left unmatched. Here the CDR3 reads CASSFLAGGKETQYF. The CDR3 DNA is TGTGCCAGCAGCTTCTTAGCGGGGGGGAAAGAGACCCAGTACTTC.

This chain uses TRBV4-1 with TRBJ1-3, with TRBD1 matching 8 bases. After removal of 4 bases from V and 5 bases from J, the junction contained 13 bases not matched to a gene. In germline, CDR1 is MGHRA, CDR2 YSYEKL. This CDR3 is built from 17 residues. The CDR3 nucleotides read TGCGCCAGCAGCCTAGGCGGACAGGGAGGGTTTCGAAACACCATATATTTT. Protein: CASSLGGQGGFRNTIYF.

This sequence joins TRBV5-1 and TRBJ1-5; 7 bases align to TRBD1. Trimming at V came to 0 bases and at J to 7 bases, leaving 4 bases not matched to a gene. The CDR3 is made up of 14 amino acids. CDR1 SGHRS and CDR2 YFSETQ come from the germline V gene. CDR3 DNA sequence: TGCGCCAGCAGCTTGGCAGGGGGTGGACAGCCCCAGCATTTT. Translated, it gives CASSLAGGGQPQHF.

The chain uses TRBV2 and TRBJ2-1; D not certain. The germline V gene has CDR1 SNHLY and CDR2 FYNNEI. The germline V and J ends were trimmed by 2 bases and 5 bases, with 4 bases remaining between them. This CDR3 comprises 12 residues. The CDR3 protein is CASSEINNEQFF. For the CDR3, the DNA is TGTGCCAGCAGTGAAATTAACAATGAGCAGTTCTTC. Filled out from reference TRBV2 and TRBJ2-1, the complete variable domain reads EPEVTQTPSHQVTQMGQEVILRCVPISNHLYFYWYRQILGQKVEFLVSFYNNEISEKSEIFDDQFSVERPDGSNFTLKIRSTKLEDSAMYFCASSEINNEQFFGPGTRLTVL.

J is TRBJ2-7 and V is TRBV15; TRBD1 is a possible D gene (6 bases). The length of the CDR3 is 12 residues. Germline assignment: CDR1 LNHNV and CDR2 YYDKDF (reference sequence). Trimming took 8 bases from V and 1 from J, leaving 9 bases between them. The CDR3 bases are TGTGCCACCCGAGGACAGTCCTACGAGCAGTACTTC. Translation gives CATRGQSYEQYF.

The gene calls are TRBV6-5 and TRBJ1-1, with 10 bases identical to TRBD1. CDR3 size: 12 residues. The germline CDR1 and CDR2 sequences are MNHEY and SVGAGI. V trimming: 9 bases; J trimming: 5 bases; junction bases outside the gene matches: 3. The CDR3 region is CASGTGVTEAFF. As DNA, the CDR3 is TGTGCCAGTGGGACAGGGGTTACTGAAGCTTTCTTT.

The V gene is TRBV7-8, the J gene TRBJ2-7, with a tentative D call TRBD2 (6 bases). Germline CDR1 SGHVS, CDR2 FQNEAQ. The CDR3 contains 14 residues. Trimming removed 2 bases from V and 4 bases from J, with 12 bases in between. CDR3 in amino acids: CASSLLSGVYEQYF. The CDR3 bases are TGTGCCAGCAGCTTATTATCGGGAGTGTACGAGCAGTACTTC.

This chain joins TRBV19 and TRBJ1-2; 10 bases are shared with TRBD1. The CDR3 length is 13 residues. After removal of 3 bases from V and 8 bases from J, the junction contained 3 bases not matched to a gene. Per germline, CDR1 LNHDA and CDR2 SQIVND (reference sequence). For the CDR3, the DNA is TGTGCCAGTAGTATCCCGACAGGGGGCGGCTACACCTTC. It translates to CASSIPTGGGYTF.

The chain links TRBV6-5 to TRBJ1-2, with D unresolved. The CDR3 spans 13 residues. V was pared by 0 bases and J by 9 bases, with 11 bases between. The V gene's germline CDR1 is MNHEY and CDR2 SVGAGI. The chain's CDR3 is CASSYSLQNSYTF. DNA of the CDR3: TGTGCCAGCAGTTACTCCTTACAGAACAGCTACACCTTC.

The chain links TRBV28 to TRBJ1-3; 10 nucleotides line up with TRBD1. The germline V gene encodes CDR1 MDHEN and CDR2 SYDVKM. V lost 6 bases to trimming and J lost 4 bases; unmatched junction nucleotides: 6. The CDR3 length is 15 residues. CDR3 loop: CASSRDRGAGNTIYF. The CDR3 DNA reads TGTGCCAGCAGCCGGGACAGGGGTGCCGGAAACACCATATATTTT. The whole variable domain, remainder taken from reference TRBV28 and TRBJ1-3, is DVKVTQSSRYLVKRTGEKVFLECVQDMDHENMFWYRQDPGLGLRLIYFSYDVKMKEKGDIPEGYSVSREKKERFSLILESASTNQTSMYLCASSRDRGAGNTIYFGEGSWLTVV.

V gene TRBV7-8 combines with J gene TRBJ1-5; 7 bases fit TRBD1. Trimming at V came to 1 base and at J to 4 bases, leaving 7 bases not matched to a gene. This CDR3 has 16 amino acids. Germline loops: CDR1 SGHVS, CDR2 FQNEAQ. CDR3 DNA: TGTGCCAGCAGCTTAGGCCAGGGACAGCCTAATCAGCCCCAGCATTTT. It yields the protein CASSLGQGQPNQPQHF.

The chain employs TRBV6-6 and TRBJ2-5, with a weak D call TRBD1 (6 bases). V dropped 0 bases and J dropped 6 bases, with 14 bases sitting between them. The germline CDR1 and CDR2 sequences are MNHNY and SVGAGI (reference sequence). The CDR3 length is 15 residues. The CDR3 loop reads CASSYSAGAMKTQYF. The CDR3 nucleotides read TGTGCCAGCAGTTACTCAGCAGGGGCGATGAAGACCCAGTACTTC.

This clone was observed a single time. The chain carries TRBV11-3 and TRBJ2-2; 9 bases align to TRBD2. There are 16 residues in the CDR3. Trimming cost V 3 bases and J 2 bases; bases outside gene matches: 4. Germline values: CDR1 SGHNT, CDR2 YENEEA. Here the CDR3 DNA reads TGTGCCAGCAGCTTTGGGCTAGCGGGAAACACCGGGGAGCTGTTTTTT. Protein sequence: CASSFGLAGNTGELFF.

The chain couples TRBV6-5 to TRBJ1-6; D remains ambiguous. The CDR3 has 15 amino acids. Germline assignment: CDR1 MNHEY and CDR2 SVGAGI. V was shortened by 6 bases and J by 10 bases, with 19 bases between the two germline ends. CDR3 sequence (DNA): TGTGCCAGCAGCCCCAACGCCGGGGAGAGGTCACCCCTCCACTTT. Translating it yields CASSPNAGERSPLHF.

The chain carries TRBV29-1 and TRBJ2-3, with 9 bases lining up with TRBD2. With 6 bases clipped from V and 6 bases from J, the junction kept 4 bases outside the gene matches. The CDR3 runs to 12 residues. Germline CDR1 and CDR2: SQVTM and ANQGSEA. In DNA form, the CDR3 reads TGCAGCGTGGGCGGGAGGGCGGATACGCAGTATTTT. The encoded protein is CSVGGRADTQYF.

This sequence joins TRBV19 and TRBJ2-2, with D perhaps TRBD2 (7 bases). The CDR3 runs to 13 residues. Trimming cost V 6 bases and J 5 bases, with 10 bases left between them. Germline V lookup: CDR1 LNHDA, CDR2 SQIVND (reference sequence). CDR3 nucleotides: TGTGCCAGTAGAAGGGGGGGGACCGGGGAGCTGTTTTTT. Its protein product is CASRRGGTGELFF.

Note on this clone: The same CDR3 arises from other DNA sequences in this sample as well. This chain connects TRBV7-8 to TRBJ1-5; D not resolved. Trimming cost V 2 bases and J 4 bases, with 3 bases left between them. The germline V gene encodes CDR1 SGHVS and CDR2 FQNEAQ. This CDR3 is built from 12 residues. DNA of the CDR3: TGTGCCAGCAGCTTACTGAATCAGCCCCAGCATTTT. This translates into CASSLLNQPQHF.

The CDR3 DNA reads TGTGCCAGCAGCCCCGGACTAGCGGTTGGAGGGAATGAGCAGTTCTTC. Amino acid sequence: CASSPGLAVGGNEQFF. This chain links TRBV13 with TRBJ2-1, with 10 positions matching TRBD2. J lost 7 bases, V lost 5 bases, and 11 bases had no gene match. The CDR3 has 16 residues. Looked up from germline, CDR1 is PRHDT and CDR2 is FYEKMQ (reference sequence).